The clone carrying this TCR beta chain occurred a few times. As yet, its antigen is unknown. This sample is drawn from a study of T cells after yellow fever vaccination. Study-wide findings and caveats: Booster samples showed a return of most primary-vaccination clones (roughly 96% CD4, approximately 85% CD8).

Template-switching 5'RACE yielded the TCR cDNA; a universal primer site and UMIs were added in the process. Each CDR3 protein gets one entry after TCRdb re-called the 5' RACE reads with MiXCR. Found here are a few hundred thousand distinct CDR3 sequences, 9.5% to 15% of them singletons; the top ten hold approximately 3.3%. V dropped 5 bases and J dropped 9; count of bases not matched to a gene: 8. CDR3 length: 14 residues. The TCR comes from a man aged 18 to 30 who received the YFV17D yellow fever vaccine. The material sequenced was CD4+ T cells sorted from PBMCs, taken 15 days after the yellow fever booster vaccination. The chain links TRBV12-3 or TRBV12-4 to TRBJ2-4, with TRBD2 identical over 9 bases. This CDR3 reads CASSAASGAGIQYF. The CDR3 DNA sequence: TGTGCCAGCAGTGCGGCTAGCGGGGCGGGCATTCAGTACTTC.